This TCR beta chain was sequenced in a study of naive and memory T cell subsets. General study findings and limits: Tuberculin site TCR excess was interpreted as type IV hypersensitivity infiltration.

Treatment specified: skin biopsy from PPD injection site in Mantoux-positive individual. A UMI-containing oligonucleotide was joined by 3' ligation to the TCR cDNA template. Four PCR rounds used nested alpha and beta constant region primers plus the SP2 primer. Blood and skin TCR RNA was reverse transcribed with alpha and beta constant primers. Each CDR3 protein is one row after TCRdb ran MiXCR on the UMI-ligation and nested PCR reads. Found here are 20,000 to 25,000 distinct CDR3 sequences, roughly 6% of them singletons; the top ten hold about 6%. Of note for this clonotype: Its antigen remains unidentified.

Sequenced here: skin, sampled from a tuberculin skin test site. This clonotype was obtained from an adult in good health.

The CDR3 loop reads CSARDFSRSNQPQHF. The CDR3 DNA sequence: TGCAGTGCTAGGGACTTCTCGCGTAGCAATCAGCCCCAGCATTTT. The rearrangement joins TRBV20-1 to TRBJ1-5, with no clear D. This CDR3 is 15 amino acids long. With 3 bases removed from V and 0 bases from J, the gap between germline ends came to 12 bases. Germline-derived CDR1 and CDR2 are DFQATT and SNEGSKA (reference sequence).